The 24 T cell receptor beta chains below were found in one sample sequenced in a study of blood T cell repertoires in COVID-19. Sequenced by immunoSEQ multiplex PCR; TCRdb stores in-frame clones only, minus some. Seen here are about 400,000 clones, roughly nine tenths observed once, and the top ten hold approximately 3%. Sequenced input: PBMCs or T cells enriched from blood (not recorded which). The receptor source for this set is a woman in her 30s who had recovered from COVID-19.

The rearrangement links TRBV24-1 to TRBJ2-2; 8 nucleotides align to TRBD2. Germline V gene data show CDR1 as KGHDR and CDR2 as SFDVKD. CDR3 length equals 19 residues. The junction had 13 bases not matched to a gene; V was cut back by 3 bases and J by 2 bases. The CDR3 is CATSDPQGSGDLNTGELFF. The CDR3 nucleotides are TGTGCCACCAGTGATCCCCAAGGTAGCGGGGACTTAAACACCGGGGAGCTGTTTTTT.

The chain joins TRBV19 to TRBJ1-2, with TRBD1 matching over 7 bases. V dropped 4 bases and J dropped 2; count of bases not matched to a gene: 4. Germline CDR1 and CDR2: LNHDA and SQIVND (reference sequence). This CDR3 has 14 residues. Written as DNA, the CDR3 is TGTGCCAGTAGTACCCAGGGGGGAAACTATGGCTACACCTTC. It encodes CASSTQGGNYGYTF.

CDR3 amino acids: CASSYAGETQYF. The CDR3 DNA is TGTGCCAGCAGTTACGCAGGGGAGACCCAGTACTTC. This chain uses TRBV6-5 with TRBJ2-5, with D perhaps TRBD1 (5 bases). Germline CDR1 and CDR2: MNHEY and SVGAGI. The length of the CDR3 is 12 residues. The V gene lost 2 bases and the J gene lost 5 bases, with 6 bases spanning the gap.

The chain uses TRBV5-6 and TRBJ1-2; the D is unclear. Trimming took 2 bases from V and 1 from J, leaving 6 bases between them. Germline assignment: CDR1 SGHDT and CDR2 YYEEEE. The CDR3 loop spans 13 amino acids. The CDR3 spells CASSFGDNYGYTF. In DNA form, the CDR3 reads TGTGCCAGCAGCTTCGGGGATAACTATGGCTACACCTTC.

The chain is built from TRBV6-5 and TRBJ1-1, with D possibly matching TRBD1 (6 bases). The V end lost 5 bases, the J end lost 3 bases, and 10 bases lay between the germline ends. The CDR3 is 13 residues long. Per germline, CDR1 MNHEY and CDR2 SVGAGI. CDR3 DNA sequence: TGTGCCAGCAGTCCCGGACAGCACACTGAAGCTTTCTTT. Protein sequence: CASSPGQHTEAFF.

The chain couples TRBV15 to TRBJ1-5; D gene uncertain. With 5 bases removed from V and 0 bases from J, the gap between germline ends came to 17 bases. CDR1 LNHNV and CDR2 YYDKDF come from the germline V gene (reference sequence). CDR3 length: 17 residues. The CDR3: CATSPGSFHHSNQPQHF. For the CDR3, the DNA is TGTGCCACCAGCCCAGGCAGTTTCCATCATAGCAATCAGCCCCAGCATTTT.

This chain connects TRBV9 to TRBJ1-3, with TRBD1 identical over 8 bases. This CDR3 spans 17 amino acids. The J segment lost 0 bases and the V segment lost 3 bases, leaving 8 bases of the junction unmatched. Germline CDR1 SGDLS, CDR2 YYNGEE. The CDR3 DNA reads TGTGCCAGCAGCGAAGGGACAGGATATAGCTCTGGAAACACCATATATTTT. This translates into CASSEGTGYSSGNTIYF.

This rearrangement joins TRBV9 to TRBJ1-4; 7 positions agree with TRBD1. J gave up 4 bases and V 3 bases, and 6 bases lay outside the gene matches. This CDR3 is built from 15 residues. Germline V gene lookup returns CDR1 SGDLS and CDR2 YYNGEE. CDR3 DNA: TGTGCCAGCAGCGGACCACAGGGGCATAATGAAAAACTGTTTTTT. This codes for CASSGPQGHNEKLFF.

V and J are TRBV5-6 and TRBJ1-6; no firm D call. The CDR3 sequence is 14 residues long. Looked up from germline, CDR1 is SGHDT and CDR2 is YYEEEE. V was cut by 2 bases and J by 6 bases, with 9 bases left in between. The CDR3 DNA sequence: TGTGCCAGCAGCTTTCGACGGGGTAATTCACCCCTCCACTTT. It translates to CASSFRRGNSPLHF.

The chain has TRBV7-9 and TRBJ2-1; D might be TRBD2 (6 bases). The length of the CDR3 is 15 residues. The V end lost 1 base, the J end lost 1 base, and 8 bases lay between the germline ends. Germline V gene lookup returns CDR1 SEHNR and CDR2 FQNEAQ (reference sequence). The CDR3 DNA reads TGTGCCAGCAGCTTAGTAGCGGTTTCCTACAATGAGCAGTTCTTC. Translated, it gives CASSLVAVSYNEQFF.

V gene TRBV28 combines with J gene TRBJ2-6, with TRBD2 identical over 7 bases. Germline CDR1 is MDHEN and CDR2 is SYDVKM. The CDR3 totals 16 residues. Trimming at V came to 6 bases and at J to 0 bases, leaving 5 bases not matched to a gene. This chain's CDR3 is CASSRGSHSGANVLTF. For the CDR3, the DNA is TGTGCCAGCAGCCGCGGGAGCCACTCTGGGGCCAACGTCCTGACTTTC. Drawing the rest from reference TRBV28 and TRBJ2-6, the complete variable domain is DVKVTQSSRYLVKRTGEKVFLECVQDMDHENMFWYRQDPGLGLRLIYFSYDVKMKEKGDIPEGYSVSREKKERFSLILESASTNQTSMYLCASSRGSHSGANVLTFGAGSRLTVL.

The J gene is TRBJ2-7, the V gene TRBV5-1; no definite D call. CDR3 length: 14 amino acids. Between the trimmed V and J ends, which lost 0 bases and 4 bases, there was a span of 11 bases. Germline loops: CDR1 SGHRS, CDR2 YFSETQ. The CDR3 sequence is CASSLDLPGYEQYF. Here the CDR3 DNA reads TGCGCCAGCAGCTTGGACCTACCTGGTTACGAGCAGTACTTC.

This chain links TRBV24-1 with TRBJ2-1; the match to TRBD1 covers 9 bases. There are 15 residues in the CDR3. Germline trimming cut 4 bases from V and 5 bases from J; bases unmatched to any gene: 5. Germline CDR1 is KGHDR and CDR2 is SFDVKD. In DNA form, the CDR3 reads TGTGCCACCAGTGACCGGGACAGGGAGAACAATGAGCAGTTCTTC. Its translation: CATSDRDRENNEQFF.

As DNA, the CDR3 is TGTGCCAGCAGCTTAGGGACAGGGGGAACAGGGACCTACGAGCAGTACTTC. Amino acids: CASSLGTGGTGTYEQYF. This chain links TRBV11-2 with TRBJ2-7, with 10 bases lining up with TRBD1. Germline loops: CDR1 SGHAT, CDR2 FQNNGV. J gave up 2 bases and V 1 base, and 8 bases lay outside the gene matches. This CDR3 contains 17 residues.

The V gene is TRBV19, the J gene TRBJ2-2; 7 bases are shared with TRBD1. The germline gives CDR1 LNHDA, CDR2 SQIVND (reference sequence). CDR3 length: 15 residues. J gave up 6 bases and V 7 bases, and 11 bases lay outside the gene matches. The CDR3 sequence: CASIPDRVGPGELFF. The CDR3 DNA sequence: TGTGCCAGTATCCCAGACAGGGTGGGGCCCGGGGAGCTGTTTTTT.

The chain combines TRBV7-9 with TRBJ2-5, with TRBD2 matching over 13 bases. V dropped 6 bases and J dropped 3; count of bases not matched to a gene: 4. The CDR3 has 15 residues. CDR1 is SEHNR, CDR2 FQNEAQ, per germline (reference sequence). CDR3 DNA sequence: TGTGCCAGCAGAAACGGACTAGCGGGAGAAGAGACCCAGTACTTC. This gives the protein CASRNGLAGEETQYF.

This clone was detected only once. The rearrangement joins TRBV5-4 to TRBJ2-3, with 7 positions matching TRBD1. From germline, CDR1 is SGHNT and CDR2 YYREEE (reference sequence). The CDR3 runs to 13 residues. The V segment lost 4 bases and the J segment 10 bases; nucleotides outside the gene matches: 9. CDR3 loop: CASSPTTGSAQYF. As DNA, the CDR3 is TGTGCCAGCAGCCCAACGACAGGGAGTGCGCAGTATTTT. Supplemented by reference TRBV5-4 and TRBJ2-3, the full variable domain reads ETGVTQSPTHLIKTRGQQVTLRCSSQSGHNTVSWYQQALGQGPQFIFQYYREEENGRGNFPPRFSGLQFPNYSSELNVNALELDDSALYLCASSPTTGSAQYFGPGTRLTVL.

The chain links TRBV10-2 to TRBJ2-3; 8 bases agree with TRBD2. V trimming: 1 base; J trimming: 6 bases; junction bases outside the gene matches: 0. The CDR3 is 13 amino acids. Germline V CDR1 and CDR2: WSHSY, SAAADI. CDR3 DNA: TGCGCCAGCAGTGAGTTAGCGGGGGATACGCAGTATTTT. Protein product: CASSELAGDTQYF.

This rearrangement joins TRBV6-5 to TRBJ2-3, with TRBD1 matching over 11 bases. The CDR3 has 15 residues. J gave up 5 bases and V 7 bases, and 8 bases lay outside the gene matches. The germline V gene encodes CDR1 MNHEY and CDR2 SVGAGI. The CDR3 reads CASIPGQGELDTQYF. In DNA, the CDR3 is TGTGCCAGCATTCCGGGACAGGGGGAGCTAGATACGCAGTATTTT.

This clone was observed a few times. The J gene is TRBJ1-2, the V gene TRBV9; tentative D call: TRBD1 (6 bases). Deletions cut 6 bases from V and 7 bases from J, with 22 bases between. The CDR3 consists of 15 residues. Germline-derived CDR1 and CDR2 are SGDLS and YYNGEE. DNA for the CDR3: TGTGCCAGCACCAAACGAGAATCGACAGGTGGTGGCTACACCTTC. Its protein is CASTKRESTGGGYTF.

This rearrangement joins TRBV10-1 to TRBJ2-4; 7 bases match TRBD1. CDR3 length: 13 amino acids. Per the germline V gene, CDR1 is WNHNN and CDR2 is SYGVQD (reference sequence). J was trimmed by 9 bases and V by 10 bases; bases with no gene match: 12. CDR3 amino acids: CATAPDRVGIQYF. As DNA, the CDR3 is TGCGCCACCGCACCCGACAGGGTAGGCATTCAGTACTTC.

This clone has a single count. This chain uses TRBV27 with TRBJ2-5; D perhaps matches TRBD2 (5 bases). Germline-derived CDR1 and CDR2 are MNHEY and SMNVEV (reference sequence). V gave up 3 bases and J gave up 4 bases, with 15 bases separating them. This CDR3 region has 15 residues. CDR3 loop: CASSFQANGGETQYF. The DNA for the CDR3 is TGTGCCAGCAGTTTCCAGGCCAACGGAGGAGAGACCCAGTACTTC.

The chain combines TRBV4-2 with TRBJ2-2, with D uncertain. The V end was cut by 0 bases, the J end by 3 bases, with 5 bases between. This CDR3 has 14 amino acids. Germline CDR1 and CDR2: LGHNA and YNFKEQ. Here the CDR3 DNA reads TGTGCCAGCAGCCAAGAACTCGACACCGGGGAGCTGTTTTTT. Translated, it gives CASSQELDTGELFF.

As DNA, the CDR3 is TGTGCCAGCAGTCCAACCACTTTAGCGGGAGGAGGCACCGGGGAGCTGTTTTTT. Its translation is CASSPTTLAGGGTGELFF. The chain employs TRBV28 and TRBJ2-2, with TRBD2 matching 10 bases. Germline CDR1 MDHEN, CDR2 SYDVKM. The J segment lost 4 bases and the V segment lost 5 bases, leaving 13 bases of the junction unmatched. This CDR3 is built from 18 residues.